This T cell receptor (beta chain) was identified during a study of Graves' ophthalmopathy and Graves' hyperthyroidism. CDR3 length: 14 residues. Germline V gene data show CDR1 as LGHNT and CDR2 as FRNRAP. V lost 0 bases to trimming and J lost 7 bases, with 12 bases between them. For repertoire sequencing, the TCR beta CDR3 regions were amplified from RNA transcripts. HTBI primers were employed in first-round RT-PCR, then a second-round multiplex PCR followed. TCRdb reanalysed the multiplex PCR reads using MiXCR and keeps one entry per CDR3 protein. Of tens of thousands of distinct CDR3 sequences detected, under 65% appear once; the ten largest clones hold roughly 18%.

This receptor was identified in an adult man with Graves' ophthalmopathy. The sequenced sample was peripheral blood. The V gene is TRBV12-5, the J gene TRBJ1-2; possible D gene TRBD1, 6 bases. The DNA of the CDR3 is TGTGCTAGTGGTTTGGTACGGGGGGGCTCTGGCTACACCTTC. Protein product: CASGLVRGGSGYTF. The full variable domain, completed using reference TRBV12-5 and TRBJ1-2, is DARVTQTPRHKVTEMGQEVTMRCQPILGHNTVFWYRQTMMQGLELLAYFRNRAPLDDSGMPKDRFSAEMPDATLATLKIQPSEPRDSAVYFCASGLVRGGSGYTFGSGTRLTVV.